This T cell receptor beta chain appears in the sequencing data of a study of cytotoxic CD8 clonotypes in ibrutinib-treated CLL. Study context: Per sample, productive templates averaged around 250,000 and productive rearrangements averaged about 92,000.

V was clipped by 0 bases and J by 5 bases, with 8 bases between them. The germline V gene has CDR1 SGHRS and CDR2 YFSETQ. The CDR3 sequence is 14 residues long. To note about this clone: Antigen specificity is unknown.

Target depth was 1 in 200,000 to 1 in 1 million T cells, about 10x per clonotype. The assay was immunoSEQ multiplex PCR, and TCRdb's table has in-frame clones only and misses some. The data contain approximately 100,000 clones, roughly 57% of them singletons. Study-wide results and limits: For progressing versus sustained-remission patients, sampling times were not the same. Researchers report that baseline clonality outpaced age-matched healthy donors and tracked circulating CD8+ T-cell counts.

This TCR was recovered from a human donor with chronic lymphocytic leukemia. The material was PBMCs, obtained after 24 months of ibrutinib treatment. This chain joins TRBV5-1 and TRBJ2-2; D ambiguous. This chain's CDR3 is CASSLAEVTGELFF. CDR3 bases: TGCGCCAGCAGCTTGGCCGAAGTTACCGGGGAGCTGTTTTTT.